Here is one T cell receptor (beta chain) with its context. Its cognate antigen is unknown. The data were obtained in a study of radiation and T cells in renal cell carcinoma. Study-level information: Nephrectomy followed 15 Gy stereotactic body radiation by 4 weeks. The study, taken as a whole, reports: In blood, top tumor clones expanded by 2 weeks, shrinking by 4. Pretreatment tumor biopsies were lacking, so baseline clonotypes are unknown.

Germline CDR1 MNHEY, CDR2 SVGAGI. Deletions cut 0 bases from V and 4 bases from J, with 6 bases between. This CDR3 contains 13 residues. TCRdb's table, derived via immunoSEQ multiplex PCR, lists solely in-frame clones and lacks some. The sample gives under 55,000 clones, 65% to 90% of which show up once; roughly a third is in the top ten. Described time point: baseline pretreatment blood. Treatment indicated: 15 Gy SBRT to primary tumor, nephrectomy 4 weeks later. Serial blood draws occurred at baseline and 2 and 4 weeks post-SBRT. The receptor comes from a woman in her 70s with renal cell carcinoma. The rearrangement joins TRBV6-5 to TRBJ1-1; D is unclear. The sequencing used blood, collected from a patient whose treatment included radiotherapy and nephrectomy. CDR3 in amino acids: CASSYSPGTEAFF. For the CDR3, the DNA is TGTGCCAGCAGTTACTCGCCGGGCACTGAAGCTTTCTTT.